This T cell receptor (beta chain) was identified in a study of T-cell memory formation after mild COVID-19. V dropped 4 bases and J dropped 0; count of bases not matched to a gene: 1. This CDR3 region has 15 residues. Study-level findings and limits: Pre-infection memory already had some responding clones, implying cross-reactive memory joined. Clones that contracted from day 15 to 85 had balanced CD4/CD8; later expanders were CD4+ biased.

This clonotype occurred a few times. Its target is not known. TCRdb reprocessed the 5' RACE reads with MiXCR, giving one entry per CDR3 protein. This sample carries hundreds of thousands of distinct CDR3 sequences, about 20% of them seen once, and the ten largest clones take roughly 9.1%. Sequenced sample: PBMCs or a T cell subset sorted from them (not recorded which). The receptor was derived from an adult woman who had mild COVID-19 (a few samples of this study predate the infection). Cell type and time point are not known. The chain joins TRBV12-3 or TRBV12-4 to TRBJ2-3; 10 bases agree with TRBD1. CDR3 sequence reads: CASSWTGGSTDTQYF. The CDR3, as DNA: TGTGCCAGCAGTTGGACAGGGGGTAGCACAGATACGCAGTATTTT.